Listed here are 3 T cell receptor beta chains from one sample, sequenced in a study of tumor-infiltrating lymphocytes in primary liver carcinoma. Total RNA amounting to 500 ng was the source from which TCR beta cDNA was made with a constant-region primer. Libraries of TCR beta came from three nested multiplex PCR rounds with slightly modified ARM-PCR. Forward primers for TRBV1-TRBV30 and a C-beta reverse primer served the first two PCR rounds, at about 9 cycles each. TCRdb independently ran MiXCR on the multiplex PCR reads; one entry per CDR3 protein. Of roughly 50,000 distinct CDR3 sequences in the sample, 70% to 80% were seen once. The source material, about 19-30 mg of unsorted bulk tissue, was used to co-extract RNA and DNA. The sequenced material came from liver tumor tissue from sampling region 2. The subset here: tumor region T2, inferior pole. These TCRs come from a man between 35 and 55 years old with primary liver carcinoma and hepatitis B virus infection.

In this sample, this clonotype turned up a few times. Its ends do not fully match the called genes, so a read error is possible. V gene TRBV7-9 combines with J gene TRBJ2-3; possibly TRBD2 for D (5 bases). CDR3 size: 12 residues. Looked up from germline, CDR1 is SEHNR and CDR2 is FQNEAQ (reference sequence). CDR3 sequence reads: CASSLLADTRYF. Here the CDR3 DNA reads TGTGCTAGCAGCCTCCTAGCAGATACGCGGTATTTT.

As to this clonotype: The junction and the germline gene differ at one end; a read error may be behind it. The rearrangement joins TRBV6-1 to TRBJ1-2, with 7 bases fitting TRBD1. The CDR3 length is 16 residues. Germline assignment: CDR1 MNHNS and CDR2 SASEGT. The CDR3: CANSERVDTGDHGYTF. The DNA of the CDR3 is TGTGCCAACAGTGAGAGGGTGGATACAGGGGATCATGGCTACACCTTC.

This chain connects TRBV6-6 to TRBJ2-7; D remains unclear. V dropped 9 bases and J dropped 7 bases, with 22 bases sitting between them. This CDR3 contains 14 residues. CDR1 is MNHNY and CDR2 is SVGAGI in the germline V gene (reference sequence). The CDR3 DNA follows: TGTGCCAGTAGACCTAGGATCCAGGCCCGAGAGCAGTACTTC. It yields the protein CASRPRIQAREQYF.